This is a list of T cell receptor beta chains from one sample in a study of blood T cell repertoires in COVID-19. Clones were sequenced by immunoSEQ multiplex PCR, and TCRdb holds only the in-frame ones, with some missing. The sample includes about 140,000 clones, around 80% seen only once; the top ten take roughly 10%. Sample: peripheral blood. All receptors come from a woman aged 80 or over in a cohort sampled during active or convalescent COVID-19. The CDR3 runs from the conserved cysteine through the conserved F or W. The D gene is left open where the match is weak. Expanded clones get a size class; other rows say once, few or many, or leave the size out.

cdr3_aa: CASSLGFTSGVYEQFF
cdr3_nt: TGTGCCAGCAGCTTAGGTTTTACTAGCGGGGTTTATGAGCAGTTCTTC
d_call: TRBD2
v_call: TRBV11-1
clone_size: -
j_call: TRBJ2-1

cdr3_aa: CASSLGLADTQYF
cdr3_nt: TGTGCCAGCAGCTTAGGACTAGCAGATACGCAGTATTTT
d_call: TRBD2
v_call: TRBV5-8
clone_size: -
j_call: TRBJ2-3

cdr3_aa: CASSQDLGGQPQHF
cdr3_nt: TGCGCCAGCAGCCAAGATCTCGGAGGTCAGCCCCAGCATTTT
d_call: -
v_call: TRBV4-3
clone_size: -
j_call: TRBJ1-5

cdr3_aa: CASSEAEGQGYEQYF
cdr3_nt: TGTGCCAGCAGTGAAGCCGAAGGACAGGGCTACGAGCAGTACTTC
d_call: TRBD1
v_call: TRBV6-1
clone_size: -
j_call: TRBJ2-7

cdr3_aa: CSASGRTMNTEAFF
cdr3_nt: TGCAGTGCTAGTGGGAGGACCATGAACACTGAAGCTTTCTTT
d_call: -
v_call: TRBV20-1
clone_size: -
j_call: TRBJ1-1

cdr3_aa: CASSPGTANTGELFF
cdr3_nt: TGTGCCAGCAGTCCAGGGACAGCGAACACCGGGGAGCTGTTTTTT
d_call: TRBD1
v_call: TRBV28
clone_size: few
j_call: TRBJ2-2

cdr3_aa: CASSTNLAKNIQYF
cdr3_nt: TGTGCCAGCAGCACAAATTTAGCCAAAAACATTCAGTACTTC
d_call: -
v_call: TRBV5-4
clone_size: -
j_call: TRBJ2-4

cdr3_aa: CASSLNRGPGNEKLFF
cdr3_nt: TGTGCCAGCAGCTTAAACAGGGGGCCGGGCAATGAAAAACTGTTTTTT
d_call: TRBD1
v_call: TRBV11-2
clone_size: -
j_call: TRBJ1-4

cdr3_aa: CASSFKSQGGFYEQYF
cdr3_nt: TGTGCCAGCAGCTTTAAGAGTCAGGGTGGTTTCTACGAGCAGTACTTC
d_call: -
v_call: TRBV7-6
clone_size: -
j_call: TRBJ2-7

cdr3_aa: CASSSRLRDTEAFF
cdr3_nt: TGCGCCAGCAGCTCCCGCCTACGGGACACTGAAGCTTTCTTT
d_call: -
v_call: TRBV4-1
clone_size: -
j_call: TRBJ1-1

cdr3_aa: CASSQAGPDRVAEKLFF
cdr3_nt: TGTGCCAGCAGCCAAGCGGGGCCTGACAGGGTGGCTGAAAAACTGTTTTTT
d_call: TRBD1
v_call: TRBV7-8
clone_size: -
j_call: TRBJ1-4

cdr3_aa: CASSLVLAGQETQYF
cdr3_nt: TGCGCCAGCAGCCTAGTATTAGCGGGGCAAGAGACCCAGTACTTC
d_call: TRBD2
v_call: TRBV5-1
clone_size: -
j_call: TRBJ2-5

cdr3_aa: CASSIGTGGRGANVLTF
cdr3_nt: TGTGCCAGTAGTATCGGGACAGGGGGGCGCGGGGCCAACGTCCTGACTTTC
d_call: TRBD1
v_call: TRBV19
clone_size: -
j_call: TRBJ2-6

cdr3_aa: CASSGRLASYNEQFF
cdr3_nt: TGTGCCAGCAGCGGAAGACTAGCGTCTTACAATGAGCAGTTCTTC
d_call: TRBD2
v_call: TRBV11-2
clone_size: -
j_call: TRBJ2-1

cdr3_aa: CASSIQQGMGNIQYF
cdr3_nt: TGTGCCAGTAGTATCCAACAGGGTATGGGAAACATTCAGTACTTC
d_call: -
v_call: TRBV19
clone_size: -
j_call: TRBJ2-4

cdr3_aa: CATSESGGHRDEQFF
cdr3_nt: TGTGCCACCAGTGAATCGGGGGGCCATAGGGATGAGCAGTTCTTC
d_call: -
v_call: TRBV24-1
clone_size: -
j_call: TRBJ2-1

cdr3_aa: CASSPDRGYEQYF
cdr3_nt: TGCGCCAGCAGCCCCGACAGGGGGTACGAGCAGTACTTC
d_call: TRBD1
v_call: TRBV4-1
clone_size: -
j_call: TRBJ2-7

cdr3_aa: CSVVVQGYDEQYF
cdr3_nt: TGCAGCGTTGTGGTACAGGGGTACGACGAGCAGTACTTC
d_call: TRBD1
v_call: TRBV29-1
clone_size: -
j_call: TRBJ2-7

cdr3_aa: CSASPIAGGIVTKNIQYF
cdr3_nt: TGCAGTGCTAGTCCTATAGCGGGGGGGATCGTAACCAAAAACATTCAGTACTTC
d_call: TRBD2
v_call: TRBV20-1
clone_size: -
j_call: TRBJ2-4

cdr3_aa: CASSSRQGDGYTF
cdr3_nt: TGTGCCAGCAGCTCCCGTCAGGGGGATGGCTACACCTTC
d_call: TRBD1
v_call: TRBV7-9
clone_size: -
j_call: TRBJ1-2

cdr3_aa: CASSSSGTVRSNEQFF
cdr3_nt: TGTGCCAGCAGCTCGTCCGGGACAGTTAGGAGCAATGAGCAGTTCTTC
d_call: TRBD1
v_call: TRBV11-2
clone_size: -
j_call: TRBJ2-1

cdr3_aa: CASSIRGLNTEAFF
cdr3_nt: TGTGCCAGTAGTATTCGAGGACTTAACACTGAAGCTTTCTTT
d_call: -
v_call: TRBV19
clone_size: -
j_call: TRBJ1-1